The clone carrying this T cell receptor (beta chain) came up many times. Its antigen remains unidentified. The sample belongs to a study of neurological immune-mediated disorders. Study observations and caveats: Phylogenetic grouping put 18 of 34 multiple sclerosis patients' repertoires into one related-CDR3 cluster, a possible signature. The level of TCR clonal expansion was highest in patients with HTLV-1-associated myelopathy and lowest in multiple sclerosis, where it fell below the level seen in healthy controls.

Germline V CDR1 and CDR2: SGHRS, YFSETQ. V was clipped by 3 bases and J by 9 bases; unmatched bases: 7. The CDR3 totals 14 residues. Synthesis of cDNA was accomplished via 5'RACE employing 10-nucleotide random UMIs. Over 170 million TCR-beta sequences (from 15-18 subjects) were yielded by each sequencing run. TCRdb recomputed calls from the 5' RACE reads with MiXCR, one row per CDR3 protein. Among about 66,000 distinct CDR3 sequences listed, around 5.2% were seen once. The chain joins TRBV5-1 to TRBJ2-1, with 9 bases matching TRBD2. The TCR sequence derives from a woman aged 25-40 years with multiple sclerosis. What was sequenced was PBMCs. The CDR3 spells CASSWETSGVEQFF. CDR3 bases: TGCGCCAGCAGCTGGGAGACTAGCGGCGTTGAGCAGTTCTTC.